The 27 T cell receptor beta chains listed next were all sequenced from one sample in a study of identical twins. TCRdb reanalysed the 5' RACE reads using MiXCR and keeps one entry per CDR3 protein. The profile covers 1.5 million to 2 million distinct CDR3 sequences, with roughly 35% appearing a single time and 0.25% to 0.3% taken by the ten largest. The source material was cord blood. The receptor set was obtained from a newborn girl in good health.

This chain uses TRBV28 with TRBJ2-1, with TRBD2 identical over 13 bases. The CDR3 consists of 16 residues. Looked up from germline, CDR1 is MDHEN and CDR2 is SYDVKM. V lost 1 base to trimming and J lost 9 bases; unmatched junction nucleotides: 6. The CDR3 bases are TGTGCCAGCAGTTTATATGGGGGACTAGCGGGAAGTGAGCAGTTCTTC. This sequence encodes CASSLYGGLAGSEQFF.

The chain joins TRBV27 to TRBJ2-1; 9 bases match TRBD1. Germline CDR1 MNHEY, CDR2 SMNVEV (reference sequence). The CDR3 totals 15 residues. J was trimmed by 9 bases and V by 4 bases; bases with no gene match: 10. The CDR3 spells CASSSSGTGWGEQFF. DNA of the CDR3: TGTGCCAGCAGTTCGAGCGGGACAGGGTGGGGTGAGCAGTTCTTC.

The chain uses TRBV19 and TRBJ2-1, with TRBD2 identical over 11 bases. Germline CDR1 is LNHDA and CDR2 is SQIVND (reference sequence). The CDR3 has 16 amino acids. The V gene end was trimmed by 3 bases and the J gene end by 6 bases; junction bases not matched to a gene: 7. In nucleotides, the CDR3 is TGTGCCAGTAGTATCCTCCCTAGCGGGGGGAGCAATGAGCAGTTCTTC. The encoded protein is CASSILPSGGSNEQFF.

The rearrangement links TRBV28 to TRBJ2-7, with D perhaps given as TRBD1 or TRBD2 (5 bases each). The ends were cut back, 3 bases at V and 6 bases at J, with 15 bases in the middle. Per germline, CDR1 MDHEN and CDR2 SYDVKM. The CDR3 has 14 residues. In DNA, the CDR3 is TGTGCCAGCAGTTTTCCCCTATCAGGGACCGAGCAGTACTTC. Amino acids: CASSFPLSGTEQYF.

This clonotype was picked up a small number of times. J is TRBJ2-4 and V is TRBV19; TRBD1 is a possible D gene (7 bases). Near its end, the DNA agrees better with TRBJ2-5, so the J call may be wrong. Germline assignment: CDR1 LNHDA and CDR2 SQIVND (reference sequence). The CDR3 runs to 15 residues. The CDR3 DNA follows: TGTGCCAGTAGTCCAGGGGGGTTACTCCAAGAGACCCAGTACTTC. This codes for CASSPGGLLQETQYF.

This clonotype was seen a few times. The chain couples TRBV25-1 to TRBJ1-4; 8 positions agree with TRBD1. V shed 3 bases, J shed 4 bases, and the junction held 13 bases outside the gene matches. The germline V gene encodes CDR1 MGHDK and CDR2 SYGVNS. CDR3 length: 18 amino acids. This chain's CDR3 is CASSEWYGQGSGNEKLFF. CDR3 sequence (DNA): TGTGCCAGCAGTGAGTGGTACGGACAGGGAAGCGGTAATGAAAAACTGTTTTTT.

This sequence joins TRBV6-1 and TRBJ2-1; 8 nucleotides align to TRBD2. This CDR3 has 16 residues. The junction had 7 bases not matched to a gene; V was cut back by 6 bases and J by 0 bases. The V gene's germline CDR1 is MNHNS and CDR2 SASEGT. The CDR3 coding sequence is TGTGCCAGCAGAATAATAGCGGGGAGCTCCTACAATGAGCAGTTCTTC. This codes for CASRIIAGSSYNEQFF.

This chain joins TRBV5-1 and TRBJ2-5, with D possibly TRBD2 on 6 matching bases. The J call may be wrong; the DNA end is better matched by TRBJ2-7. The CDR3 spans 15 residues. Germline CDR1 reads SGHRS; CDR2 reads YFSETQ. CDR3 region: CASSETRGRACEQYF. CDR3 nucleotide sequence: TGCGCCAGTTCAGAAACCCGGGGGAGAGCCTGCGAGCAGTACTTC.

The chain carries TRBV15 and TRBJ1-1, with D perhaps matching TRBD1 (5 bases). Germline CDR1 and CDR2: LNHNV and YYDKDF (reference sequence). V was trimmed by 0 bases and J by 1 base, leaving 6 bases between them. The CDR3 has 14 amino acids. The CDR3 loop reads CATSRDGQNTEAFF. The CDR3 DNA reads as TGTGCCACCAGCAGAGATGGACAGAACACTGAAGCTTTCTTT.

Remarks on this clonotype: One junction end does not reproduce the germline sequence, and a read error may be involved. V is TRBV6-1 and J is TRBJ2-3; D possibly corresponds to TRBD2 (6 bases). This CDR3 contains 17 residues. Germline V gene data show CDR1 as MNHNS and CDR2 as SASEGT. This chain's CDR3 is CTSSGLHLAVSTDTQYF. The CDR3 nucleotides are TGTACCAGCAGCGGTCTACATTTAGCGGTTAGCACAGATACGCAGTATTTT.

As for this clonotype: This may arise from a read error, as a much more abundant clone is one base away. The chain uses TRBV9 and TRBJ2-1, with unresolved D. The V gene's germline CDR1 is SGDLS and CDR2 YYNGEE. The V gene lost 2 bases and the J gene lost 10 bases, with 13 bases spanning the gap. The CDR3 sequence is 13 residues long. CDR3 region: CASSVGVGYEQFF. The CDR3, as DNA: TGTGCCAGCAGCGTTGGGGTAGGGTACGAGCAGTTCTTC. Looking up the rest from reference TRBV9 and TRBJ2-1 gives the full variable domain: DSGVTQTPKHLITATGQRVTLRCSPRSGDLSVYWYQQSLDQGLQFLIQYYNGEERAKGNILERFSAQQFPDLHSELNLSSLELGDSALYFCASSVGVGYEQFFGPGTRLTVL.

The CDR3 spells CASSLIPARRANEQYF. The CDR3, as DNA: TGTGCCAGCAGCTTAATTCCAGCGCGTAGGGCCAATGAGCAGTACTTC. The rearrangement links TRBV3-1 to TRBJ2-7; D remains ambiguous. Germline values: CDR1 LGHDT, CDR2 YNNKEL (reference sequence). The ends were cut back, 5 bases at V and 7 bases at J, with 24 bases in the middle. CDR3 size: 16 residues.

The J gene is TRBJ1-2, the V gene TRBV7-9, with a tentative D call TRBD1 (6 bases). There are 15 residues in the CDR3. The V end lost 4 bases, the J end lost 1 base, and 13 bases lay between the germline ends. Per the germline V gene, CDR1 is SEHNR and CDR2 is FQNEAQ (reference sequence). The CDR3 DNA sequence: TGTGCCAGCAGCTCATTCCGGGACATTAACTATGGCTACACCTTC. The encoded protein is CASSSFRDINYGYTF.

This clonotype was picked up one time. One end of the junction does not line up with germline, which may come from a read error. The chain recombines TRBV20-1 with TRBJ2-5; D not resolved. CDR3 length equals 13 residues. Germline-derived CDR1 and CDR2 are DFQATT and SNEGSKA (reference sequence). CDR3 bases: TGCAGAGCTAGAGATGTAGAACGTGAGACCCAGTACTTC. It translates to CRARDVERETQYF.

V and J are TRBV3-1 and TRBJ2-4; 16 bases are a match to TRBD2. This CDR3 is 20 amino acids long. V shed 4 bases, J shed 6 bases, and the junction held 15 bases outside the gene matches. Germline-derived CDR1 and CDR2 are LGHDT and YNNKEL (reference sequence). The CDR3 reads CASSRLSGLAGGPVGNIQYF. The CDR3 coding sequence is TGTGCCAGCAGCCGCTTATCGGGACTAGCGGGGGGGCCGGTGGGAAACATTCAGTACTTC.

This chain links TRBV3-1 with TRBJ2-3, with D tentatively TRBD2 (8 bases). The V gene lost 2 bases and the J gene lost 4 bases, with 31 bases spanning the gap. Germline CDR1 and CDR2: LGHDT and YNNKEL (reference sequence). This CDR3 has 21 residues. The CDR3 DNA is TGTGCCAGCAGCCAACTCCTCAGGGGGGTAGCGGGAAACTCCGGTCCAGATACGCAGTATTTT. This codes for CASSQLLRGVAGNSGPDTQYF.

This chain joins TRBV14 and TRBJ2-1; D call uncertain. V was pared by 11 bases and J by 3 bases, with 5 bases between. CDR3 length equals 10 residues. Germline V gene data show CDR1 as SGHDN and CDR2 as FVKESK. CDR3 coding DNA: TGTGCCGGTGACTACAATGAGCAGTTCTTC. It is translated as CAGDYNEQFF.

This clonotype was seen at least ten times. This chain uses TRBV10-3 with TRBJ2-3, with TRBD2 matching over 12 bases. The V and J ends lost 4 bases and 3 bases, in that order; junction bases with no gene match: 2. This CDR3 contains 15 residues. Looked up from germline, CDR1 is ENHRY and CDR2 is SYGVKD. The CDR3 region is CAISAGLAGTDTQYF. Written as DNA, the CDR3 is TGTGCCATCAGTGCCGGACTAGCGGGAACAGATACGCAGTATTTT.

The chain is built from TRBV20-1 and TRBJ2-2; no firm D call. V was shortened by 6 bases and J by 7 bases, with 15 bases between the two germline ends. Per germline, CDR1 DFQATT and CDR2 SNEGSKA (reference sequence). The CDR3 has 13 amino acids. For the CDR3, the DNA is TGCAGTGCCCGGCCGGCCCTTGGCGGGGAGCTGTTTTTT. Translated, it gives CSARPALGGELFF.

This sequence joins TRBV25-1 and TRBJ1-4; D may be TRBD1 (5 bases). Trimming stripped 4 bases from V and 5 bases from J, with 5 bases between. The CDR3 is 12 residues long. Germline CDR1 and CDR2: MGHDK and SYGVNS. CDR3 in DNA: TGTGCCAGCAGTGCAGGGAATGAAAAACTGTTTTTT. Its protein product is CASSAGNEKLFF.

CDR3 in amino acids: CASSKRREVPYSEQFF. The CDR3 DNA reads as TGTGCCAGCAGCAAACGGCGGGAGGTACCTTACAGTGAGCAGTTCTTC. The chain has TRBV21-1 and TRBJ2-1. TRBV21-1 is flagged as a pseudogene. This CDR3 is 16 amino acids long.

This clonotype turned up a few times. DNA for the CDR3: TGTGCCAGCAGCCAAGTTCGGCGGGCGGTGTTCAATGAGCAGTTCTTC. This sequence encodes CASSQVRRAVFNEQFF. The J gene is TRBJ2-1, the V gene TRBV3-1; possible D gene TRBD2, 5 bases. The CDR3 loop spans 16 amino acids. Trimming shortened V by 1 base and J by 6 bases, and 16 bases separated the two germline ends. Per the germline V gene, CDR1 is LGHDT and CDR2 is YNNKEL (reference sequence).

CDR3 nucleotides: TGCGCCAGCAGCCCCTTACTGGGACAGGATGGCTACACCTTC. It encodes CASSPLLGQDGYTF. This chain connects TRBV5-1 to TRBJ1-2; 8 nucleotides match TRBD1. Germline values: CDR1 SGHRS, CDR2 YFSETQ. This CDR3 has 14 amino acids. V lost 4 bases, J lost 6 bases, and 8 bases stayed unmatched.

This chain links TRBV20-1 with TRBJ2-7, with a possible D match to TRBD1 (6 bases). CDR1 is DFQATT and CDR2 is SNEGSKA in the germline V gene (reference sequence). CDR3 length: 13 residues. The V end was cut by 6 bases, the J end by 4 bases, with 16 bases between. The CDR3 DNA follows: TGCAGTGCCTTCCGGACAGCGAGTTACGAGCAGTACTTC. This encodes CSAFRTASYEQYF.

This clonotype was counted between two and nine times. DNA of the CDR3: TGCAGTGCATCGGACAGGGGGAGGACAGATACGCAGTATTTT. Its translation is CSASDRGRTDTQYF. The J gene is TRBJ2-3, the V gene TRBV20-1; 10 nucleotides agree with TRBD1. After removal of 6 bases from V and 3 bases from J, the junction contained 6 bases not matched to a gene. Germline lookup yields CDR1 DFQATT and CDR2 SNEGSKA (reference sequence). The CDR3 consists of 14 residues.

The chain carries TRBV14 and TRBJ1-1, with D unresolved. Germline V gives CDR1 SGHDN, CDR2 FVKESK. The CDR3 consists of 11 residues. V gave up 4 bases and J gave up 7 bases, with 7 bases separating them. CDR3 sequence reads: CASSPWGEAFF. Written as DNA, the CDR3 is TGTGCCAGCAGCCCCTGGGGTGAAGCTTTCTTT.

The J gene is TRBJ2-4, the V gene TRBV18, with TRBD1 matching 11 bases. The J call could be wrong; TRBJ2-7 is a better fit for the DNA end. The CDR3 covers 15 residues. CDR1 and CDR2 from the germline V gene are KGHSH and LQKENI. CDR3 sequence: CASPPSGTGGYEQYF. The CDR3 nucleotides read TGTGCGAGCCCACCCTCAGGGACAGGGGGCTACGAGCAGTACTTC.